The 29 T cell receptor beta chains below were found in one sample sequenced in a study of T cell responses to AZD1222 COVID-19 vaccine. The protocol was immunoSEQ multiplex PCR, while the TCRdb copy is restricted to in-frame clones and leaves out a portion. This table has 100,000 to 150,000 clones, 70% to 90% appearing once. Sequenced here: peripheral blood, sampled on day 0 of AZD1222 vaccination. Receptor source: an adult in good health.

V usage is TRBV28 and J usage is TRBJ2-7; 8 bases match TRBD1. Germline V CDR1 and CDR2: MDHEN, SYDVKM. Trimming cost V 6 bases and J 6 bases; bases outside gene matches: 10. This CDR3 has 14 residues. CDR3 sequence reads: CASRPGQAGSEQYF. The CDR3 nucleotides read TGTGCCAGCAGACCGGGACAGGCGGGGAGCGAGCAGTACTTC.

The V gene is TRBV11-2, the J gene TRBJ2-1; 7 nucleotides align to TRBD1. The V gene end was trimmed by 5 bases and the J gene end by 10 bases; junction bases not matched to a gene: 5. Germline V gene sequence: CDR1 SGHAT, CDR2 FQNNGV. The CDR3 has 12 amino acids. CDR3 nucleotide sequence: TGTGCCAGCAGCCTAAACAGGGGAGAGCAGTTCTTC. Residues: CASSLNRGEQFF.

The gene calls are TRBV7-2 and TRBJ2-3; TRBD1 agrees at 7 bases. The CDR3 consists of 15 residues. V lost 4 bases and J lost 6; bases outside the gene matches: 10. The germline V gene encodes CDR1 SGHTA and CDR2 FQGNSA. The CDR3 sequence is CASSSWTGASDTQYF. In DNA, the CDR3 is TGTGCCAGCAGCTCATGGACAGGCGCCTCGGATACGCAGTATTTT.

V gene TRBV19 combines with J gene TRBJ2-5, with D perhaps TRBD2 (6 bases). Trimming removed 1 base at V and 4 bases at J, with 13 bases between. Germline values: CDR1 LNHDA, CDR2 SQIVND (reference sequence). There are 15 residues in the CDR3. CDR3 DNA: TGTGCCAGTAGTATAGCGGGAGTCGTACCAGAGACCCAGTACTTC. Its translation: CASSIAGVVPETQYF.

The chain couples TRBV29-1 to TRBJ1-4; no definite D call. Germline CDR1 is SQVTM and CDR2 is ANQGSEA. CDR3 length: 13 amino acids. Trimming removed 7 bases from V and 3 bases from J, with 12 bases in between. CDR3: CSARSPANEKLFF. CDR3 sequence (DNA): TGCAGCGCACGGAGTCCAGCTAATGAAAAACTGTTTTTT.

This chain connects TRBV27 to TRBJ2-2, with TRBD2 as a possible D gene (6 bases). Trimming left V 3 bases short and J 0 bases short, with 8 bases between. This CDR3 contains 15 residues. Germline CDR1 and CDR2: MNHEY and SMNVEV (reference sequence). The CDR3 reads CASSLGGSNTGELFF. Here the CDR3 DNA reads TGTGCCAGCAGTTTGGGGGGTTCGAACACCGGGGAGCTGTTTTTT.

The chain combines TRBV29-1 with TRBJ1-1; D remains ambiguous. V was shortened by 6 bases and J by 1 base, with 9 bases between the two germline ends. The CDR3 length is 12 residues. The germline gives CDR1 SQVTM, CDR2 ANQGSEA. The CDR3 nucleotides read TGCAGCGTGGGAGGGTGGAACACTGAAGCTTTCTTT. Encoded protein: CSVGGWNTEAFF.

The rearrangement uses TRBV6-5 and TRBJ2-3, with TRBD2 matching 14 bases. The germline gives CDR1 MNHEY, CDR2 SVGAGI. The CDR3 runs 15 residues. The J segment lost 6 bases and the V segment lost 5 bases, leaving 4 bases of the junction unmatched. CDR3 residues: CASSRLAGGLDTQYF. The CDR3 nucleotides read TGTGCCAGCAGTCGACTAGCGGGAGGGCTCGATACGCAGTATTTT.

The gene calls are TRBV18 and TRBJ1-6, with D possibly being TRBD1 (5 bases). The CDR3 extends over 15 amino acids. With 2 bases removed from V and 3 bases from J, the gap between germline ends came to 8 bases. The germline V gene has CDR1 KGHSH and CDR2 LQKENI. This chain's CDR3 is CASSPGGDYNSPLHF. The CDR3 DNA sequence: TGTGCCAGCTCACCAGGGGGTGACTATAATTCACCCCTCCACTTT.

The chain uses TRBV7-6 and TRBJ1-1; TRBD1 might be the D (6 bases). The CDR3 is 18 residues long. The V end lost 0 bases, the J end lost 3 bases, and 20 bases lay between the germline ends. The germline CDR1 and CDR2 sequences are SGHVS and FNYEAQ. This CDR3 is CASSLAQGPAGGDTEAFF. The CDR3 bases are TGTGCCAGCAGCTTAGCCCAGGGGCCGGCTGGGGGGGACACTGAAGCTTTCTTT.

This chain joins TRBV18 and TRBJ2-5, with D unclear. Trimming left V 2 bases short and J 5 bases short, with 12 bases between. Per the germline V gene, CDR1 is KGHSH and CDR2 is LQKENI. The CDR3 extends over 14 amino acids. Written as DNA, the CDR3 is TGTGCCAGCTCACCATCGGTCCAAGTGGAGACCCAGTACTTC. It translates to CASSPSVQVETQYF.

Remarks on this clone: At one end the junction does not follow the germline gene, possibly because of a read error. The CDR3 protein is CASIYRGGNQPQHF. In nucleotides, the CDR3 is TGTGCCAGCATTTACAGGGGGGGCAATCAGCCCCAGCATTTT. The chain uses TRBV6-5 and TRBJ1-5; 8 positions match TRBD1. Germline assignment: CDR1 MNHEY and CDR2 SVGAGI. The CDR3 is 14 amino acids.

This chain joins TRBV24-1 and TRBJ2-1; D may be TRBD2 (5 bases). CDR1 KGHDR and CDR2 SFDVKD come from the germline V gene. The V end lost 4 bases, the J end lost 7 bases, and 10 bases lay between the germline ends. This CDR3 comprises 13 residues. In DNA, the CDR3 is TGTGCCACCAGTGAATCAACGGGGAATGAGCAGTTCTTC. Amino acid sequence: CATSESTGNEQFF.

The CDR3 nucleotides are TGTGCCAGTACCACCTCCTACAATGAGCAGTTCTTC. This sequence encodes CASTTSYNEQFF. This chain connects TRBV19 to TRBJ2-1; no clear D gene. V lost 7 bases and J lost 0, with 4 bases in between. CDR3 length: 12 residues. The germline V gene has CDR1 LNHDA and CDR2 SQIVND (reference sequence).

The J gene is TRBJ1-2, the V gene TRBV5-8; the D gene is possibly TRBD1 (6 bases). In germline, CDR1 is SGHTS, CDR2 YDEGEE. The V end was cut by 4 bases, the J end by 6 bases, with 16 bases between. CDR3 length: 14 amino acids. The CDR3 DNA reads TGTGCCAGCAGCGCGCGAACAGGGATCCATGGCTACACCTTC. It encodes CASSARTGIHGYTF.

The chain combines TRBV18 with TRBJ1-2; TRBD1 agrees at 8 bases. The V gene end was trimmed by 5 bases and the J gene end by 4 bases; junction bases not matched to a gene: 12. The CDR3 consists of 16 residues. The germline CDR1 and CDR2 sequences are KGHSH and LQKENI. This CDR3 is CASSATLDRVGYGYTF. CDR3 DNA sequence: TGTGCCAGCTCAGCTACATTGGACAGGGTGGGCTATGGCTACACCTTC.

The chain links TRBV12-3 or TRBV12-4 to TRBJ2-1, with TRBD2 identical over 8 bases. V was clipped by 6 bases and J by 7 bases; unmatched bases: 5. CDR3 size: 13 residues. The CDR3 loop is CASRRTSLNEQFF. The CDR3 nucleotides are TGTGCCAGCAGACGGACTAGCTTGAATGAGCAGTTCTTC.

To note about this clone: Other DNA sequences in the sample encode the same CDR3. The V and J genes are TRBV18 and TRBJ1-5, with TRBD1 matching 8 bases. Per the germline V gene, CDR1 is KGHSH and CDR2 is LQKENI. The CDR3 loop spans 15 amino acids. V lost 3 bases, J lost 0 bases, and 1 base stayed unmatched. The CDR3 region is CASSPGQDSNQPQHF. CDR3 DNA: TGTGCCAGCTCACCGGGACAGGATAGCAATCAGCCCCAGCATTTT. Full variable domain (remainder filled in from reference TRBV18 and TRBJ1-5): NAGVMQNPRHLVRRRGQEARLRCSPMKGHSHVYWYRQLPEEGLKFMVYLQKENIIDESGMPKERFSAEFPKEGPSILRIQQVVRGDSAAYFCASSPGQDSNQPQHFGDGTRLSIL.

The chain employs TRBV5-5 and TRBJ1-2; TRBD1 matches at 9 bases. Germline loops: CDR1 SGHKS, CDR2 YYEKEE (reference sequence). This CDR3 is built from 15 residues. J lost 7 bases, V lost 6 bases, and 13 bases had no gene match. CDR3 DNA: TGTGCCAGCAACATCTATAACAGGGGGCGGGGTGGCTACACCTTC. This translates into CASNIYNRGRGGYTF.

This chain uses TRBV10-3 with TRBJ1-5, with TRBD1 identical over 9 bases. Germline V CDR1 and CDR2: ENHRY, SYGVKD. The CDR3 runs to 13 residues. The trim removed 6 bases at V and 6 bases at J, leaving 3 bases unmatched. The CDR3 loop is CAISDRGGQPQHF. In DNA form, the CDR3 reads TGTGCCATCAGCGACAGGGGGGGTCAGCCCCAGCATTTT.

The V call is TRBV14, the J call TRBJ2-5; 7 positions match TRBD1. The CDR3 loop spans 14 amino acids. V was clipped by 1 base and J by 5 bases; unmatched bases: 4. Per germline, CDR1 SGHDN and CDR2 FVKESK. Here the CDR3 DNA reads TGTGCCAGCAGCCAAGGACAGGGATGGGAGACCCAGTACTTC. It translates to CASSQGQGWETQYF.

This clone showed up just a few times. The chain joins TRBV6-5 to TRBJ2-1; TRBD2 matches 7 bases. Germline V gives CDR1 MNHEY, CDR2 SVGAGI. CDR3 length: 14 amino acids. Losses at the gene ends were 2 bases for V and 4 bases for J; bases not matched to a gene: 2. Here the CDR3 DNA reads TGTGCCAGCAGTTACCCCGGGGGGTACAATGAGCAGTTCTTC. Its protein product is CASSYPGGYNEQFF.

This clone showed up just once. This chain uses TRBV7-9 with TRBJ1-2; D unclear. This CDR3 is 13 amino acids long. Germline-derived CDR1 and CDR2 are SEHNR and FQNEAQ (reference sequence). V was trimmed by 1 base and J by 2 bases, leaving 5 bases between them. CDR3: CASSLEANYGYTF. CDR3 DNA: TGTGCCAGCAGCTTAGAGGCAAACTATGGCTACACCTTC.

The chain has TRBV5-5 and TRBJ1-1; the D is unclear. CDR3 length equals 12 residues. Per germline, CDR1 SGHKS and CDR2 YYEKEE (reference sequence). V was trimmed by 4 bases and J by 3 bases, leaving 7 bases between them. The CDR3 sequence: CASSRQDTEAFF. CDR3 sequence (DNA): TGTGCCAGCAGCCGCCAGGACACTGAAGCTTTCTTT.

The chain is built from TRBV10-2 and TRBJ1-2, with 8 positions matching TRBD1. CDR3 length equals 14 residues. CDR1 is WSHSY and CDR2 is SAAADI in the germline V gene. Losses at the gene ends were 4 bases for V and 4 bases for J; bases not matched to a gene: 5. CDR3 in amino acids: CASSVQGEGYGYTF. In DNA, the CDR3 is TGCGCCAGCAGTGTACAGGGGGAGGGCTATGGCTACACCTTC.

The chain carries TRBV30 and TRBJ1-1; 8 bases are a match to TRBD1. V trimming: 3 bases; J trimming: 3 bases; junction bases outside the gene matches: 3. The CDR3 has 13 amino acids. Per the germline V gene, CDR1 is GTSNPN and CDR2 is SVGIG (reference sequence). CDR3 coding DNA: TGTGCCTGGAGCGCAGGGGGCTACACTGAAGCTTTCTTT. Its translation is CAWSAGGYTEAFF.

V gene TRBV11-2 combines with J gene TRBJ2-5, with D possibly matching TRBD2 (6 bases). Germline values: CDR1 SGHAT, CDR2 FQNNGV. This CDR3 is 15 amino acids long. Trimming shortened V by 5 bases and J by 5 bases, and 18 bases separated the two germline ends. This CDR3 is CASSPGTPAEETQYF. The CDR3 region has the DNA TGTGCCAGCAGCCCCGGGACTCCCGCCGAGGAGACCCAGTACTTC.

The chain has TRBV18 and TRBJ1-1; D is ambiguous. Looked up from germline, CDR1 is KGHSH and CDR2 is LQKENI. V was pared by 5 bases and J by 4 bases, with 11 bases between. This CDR3 spans 13 amino acids. This CDR3 reads CASSKDPATEAFF. The CDR3, as DNA: TGTGCCAGCTCAAAAGACCCCGCCACTGAAGCTTTCTTT.

The V and J genes are TRBV6-5 and TRBJ1-4, with TRBD1 identical over 7 bases. CDR3 length equals 15 residues. Losses at the gene ends were 6 bases for V and 3 bases for J; bases not matched to a gene: 7. The V gene's germline CDR1 is MNHEY and CDR2 SVGAGI. The CDR3 protein is CASRDSGQPNEKLFF. The CDR3, as DNA: TGTGCCAGCAGAGACTCGGGACAGCCTAATGAAAAACTGTTTTTT.